This passage covers 21 T cell receptor beta chains from one sample sequenced in a study of blood T cell repertoires in COVID-19. The method was immunoSEQ multiplex PCR; TCRdb's version includes in-frame clones alone and lacks a portion of them. This table has 150,000 to 200,000 clones, more than 75% appearing once. Sequencing input: peripheral blood. The origin of the receptors is a man in his forties or fifties with active or convalescent COVID-19.

The chain has TRBV2 and TRBJ2-7; D perhaps matches TRBD2 (6 bases). Germline CDR1 is SNHLY and CDR2 is FYNNEI. V dropped 7 bases and J dropped 5 bases, with 15 bases sitting between them. The CDR3 extends over 13 amino acids. The CDR3 loop reads CASIQGSGDEQYF. The CDR3 DNA is TGTGCCAGCATTCAAGGATCGGGGGACGAGCAGTACTTC.

The chain couples TRBV7-9 to TRBJ2-7; D is possibly TRBD2 (6 bases). Looked up from germline, CDR1 is SEHNR and CDR2 is FQNEAQ (reference sequence). This CDR3 is 13 amino acids long. V shed 9 bases and J shed 2 bases, with 14 bases lying between them. The CDR3 sequence: CASVGGMPYEQYF. CDR3 bases: TGTGCCAGTGTAGGCGGGATGCCCTACGAGCAGTACTTC. The variable domain in full, completed from reference TRBV7-9 and TRBJ2-7, reads DTGVSQNPRHKITKRGQNVTFRCDPISEHNRLYWYRQTLGQGPEFLTYFQNEAQLEKSRLLSDRFSAERPKGSFSTLEIQRTEQGDSAMYLCASVGGMPYEQYFGPGTRLTVT.

A single count supports this clone. The chain uses TRBV2 and TRBJ1-6, with 9 bases aligning to TRBD1. CDR3 length: 14 residues. The J segment lost 14 bases and the V segment lost 7 bases, leaving 12 bases of the junction unmatched. Germline lookup yields CDR1 SNHLY and CDR2 FYNNEI. In DNA form, the CDR3 reads TGTGCCAGCACCGGACGGTCGACAGGGGGGTCCCTCCACTTT. Translated, it gives CASTGRSTGGSLHF.

This chain joins TRBV15 and TRBJ2-2, with D unclear. The CDR3 length is 13 residues. The V end lost 0 bases, the J end lost 9 bases, and 8 bases lay between the germline ends. In germline, CDR1 is LNHNV, CDR2 YYDKDF (reference sequence). In DNA, the CDR3 is TGTGCCACCAGCAGAGACCGTCCTTGGGAGCTGTTTTTT. Translating gives CATSRDRPWELFF.

V is TRBV5-4 and J is TRBJ2-7; 7 bases fit TRBD1. V shed 5 bases, J shed 4 bases, and the junction held 6 bases outside the gene matches. This CDR3 region has 13 residues. The germline gives CDR1 SGHNT, CDR2 YYREEE (reference sequence). This CDR3 reads CASRPGQQYEQYF. CDR3 in DNA: TGTGCCAGCAGACCGGGACAGCAATACGAGCAGTACTTC. Drawing the rest from reference TRBV5-4 and TRBJ2-7, the complete variable domain is ETGVTQSPTHLIKTRGQQVTLRCSSQSGHNTVSWYQQALGQGPQFIFQYYREEENGRGNFPPRFSGLQFPNYSSELNVNALELDDSALYLCASRPGQQYEQYFGPGTRLTVT.

The J gene is TRBJ1-5, the V gene TRBV30; D remains unclear. The V gene lost 0 bases and the J gene lost 4 bases, with 7 bases spanning the gap. The CDR3 runs to 13 residues. Per the germline V gene, CDR1 is GTSNPN and CDR2 is SVGIG (reference sequence). CDR3 sequence reads: CAWSVGGNQPQHF. CDR3 DNA sequence: TGTGCCTGGAGTGTTGGAGGGAATCAGCCCCAGCATTTT.

This clone came up a few times. This sequence joins TRBV21-1 and TRBJ2-7; TRBD1 reflects the table's D call only, with no check against the DNA. TRBV21-1 is a listed pseudogene. The CDR3 runs to 15 residues. The CDR3 bases are TGTGCCAGCAGCAAAGTGGCAGGCTTCACCTACGAGCAGTACTTC. Its protein product is CASSKVAGFTYEQYF.

This chain links TRBV27 with TRBJ1-2, with D tentatively TRBD1 (6 bases). In germline, CDR1 is MNHEY, CDR2 SMNVEV (reference sequence). This CDR3 has 13 residues. Trimming cost V 3 bases and J 7 bases, with 12 bases left between them. The CDR3 sequence is CASSLTGQFGYTF. Here the CDR3 DNA reads TGTGCCAGCAGTTTGACCGGACAGTTTGGCTACACCTTC.

This rearrangement joins TRBV5-6 to TRBJ1-5; 10 nucleotides agree with TRBD1. The J segment lost 6 bases and the V segment lost 4 bases, leaving 13 bases of the junction unmatched. CDR1 and CDR2 (germline): SGHDT, YYEEEE. CDR3 size: 17 residues. The CDR3 protein is CASSASHGTGDVQPQHF. The CDR3 nucleotides are TGTGCCAGCAGCGCATCCCACGGGACAGGGGATGTTCAGCCCCAGCATTTT. Combining the CDR3 with reference TRBV5-6 and TRBJ1-5 gives the whole variable domain DAGVTQSPTHLIKTRGQQVTLRCSPKSGHDTVSWYQQALGQGPQFIFQYYEEEERQRGNFPDRFSGHQFPNYSSELNVNALLLGDSALYLCASSASHGTGDVQPQHFGDGTRLSIL.

J is TRBJ1-1 and V is TRBV2; 9 nucleotides match TRBD1. Germline V CDR1 and CDR2: SNHLY, FYNNEI. There are 14 residues in the CDR3. The V gene end was trimmed by 6 bases and the J gene end by 1 base; junction bases not matched to a gene: 3. For the CDR3, the DNA is TGTGCCAGCAGCTGGACAGGGGAGAACACTGAAGCTTTCTTT. It is translated as CASSWTGENTEAFF.

This clone was counted once. This chain uses TRBV12-3 or TRBV12-4 with TRBJ2-7; D is uncertain. The CDR3 length is 13 residues. V lost 5 bases to trimming and J lost 2 bases, with 10 bases between them. The CDR3 region is CASSLSTTYEQYF. The CDR3 DNA reads as TGTGCCAGCAGTCTCTCTACCACCTACGAGCAGTACTTC.

This CDR3 reads CAWKYWGGSGNTIYF. CDR3 nucleotide sequence: TGTGCCTGGAAATACTGGGGGGGCTCAGGAAACACCATATATTTT. This sequence joins TRBV30 and TRBJ1-3, with D maybe TRBD1 (6 bases). V gave up 4 bases and J gave up 4 bases, with 17 bases separating them. CDR3 length: 15 amino acids. The V gene's germline CDR1 is GTSNPN and CDR2 SVGIG (reference sequence). The full variable domain, rest sourced from reference TRBV30 and TRBJ1-3, is SQTIHQWPATLVQPVGSPLSLECTVEGTSNPNLYWYRQAAGRGLQLLFYSVGIGQISSEVPQNLSASRPQDRQFILSSKKLLLSDSGFYLCAWKYWGGSGNTIYFGEGSWLTVV.

This chain connects TRBV19 to TRBJ1-5, with 7 bases matching TRBD1. This CDR3 spans 13 amino acids. The V gene's germline CDR1 is LNHDA and CDR2 SQIVND (reference sequence). Losses at the gene ends were 8 bases for V and 9 bases for J; bases not matched to a gene: 10. The CDR3 protein is CASFGQAGGPQHF. The CDR3 DNA sequence: TGTGCCAGTTTCGGACAGGCGGGGGGGCCCCAGCATTTT.

The gene calls are TRBV6-1 and TRBJ2-2; no firm D call. V lost 3 bases and J 0 bases, leaving 5 bases between the germline ends. The CDR3 loop spans 14 amino acids. Looked up from germline, CDR1 is MNHNS and CDR2 is SASEGT. The CDR3 DNA follows: TGTGCCAGCAGTGACATCCCGAACACCGGGGAGCTGTTTTTT. Its protein is CASSDIPNTGELFF.

The rearrangement uses TRBV10-3 and TRBJ2-2; D possibly corresponds to TRBD1 (5 bases). V lost 2 bases and J lost 4, with 11 bases in between. Germline V lookup: CDR1 ENHRY, CDR2 SYGVKD. CDR3 length: 15 amino acids. CDR3 sequence reads: CAISEGQWATGELFF. In nucleotides, the CDR3 is TGTGCCATCAGTGAGGGACAATGGGCCACCGGGGAGCTGTTTTTT.

DNA for the CDR3: TGTGCCAGCGAAGGAGGGAGGCGCACCGGGGAGCTGTTTTTT. Protein product: CASEGGRRTGELFF. This sequence joins TRBV19 and TRBJ2-2, with D possibly being TRBD2 (6 bases). The CDR3 totals 14 residues. V gave up 9 bases and J gave up 4 bases, with 15 bases separating them. CDR1 is LNHDA and CDR2 is SQIVND in the germline V gene (reference sequence).

V and J are TRBV5-1 and TRBJ2-1; weak D call: TRBD1 (6 bases). Germline V lookup: CDR1 SGHRS, CDR2 YFSETQ. The CDR3 runs to 15 residues. Trimming removed 1 base from V and 2 bases from J, with 10 bases in between. CDR3 amino acids: CASSLLDSTYNEQFF. CDR3 nucleotide sequence: TGCGCCAGCAGCTTGTTGGACAGTACCTACAATGAGCAGTTCTTC.

The gene calls are TRBV27 and TRBJ2-7; no reliable D call. CDR1 and CDR2 (germline): MNHEY, SMNVEV (reference sequence). Trimming removed 4 bases at V and 2 bases at J, with 18 bases between. The CDR3 loop spans 16 amino acids. The CDR3 sequence: CASSSLPPRSPYEQYF. The CDR3 DNA reads as TGTGCCAGCAGTTCCCTACCCCCGAGGAGTCCCTACGAGCAGTACTTC.

This clone was counted only a few times. The J gene is TRBJ2-2, the V gene TRBV24-1; 7 nucleotides line up with TRBD1. Trimming took 0 bases from V and 7 from J; bases not matched to a gene: 10. The germline V gene has CDR1 KGHDR and CDR2 SFDVKD. The CDR3 covers 17 residues. The CDR3 DNA is TGTGCCACCAGTGATTTGAAAGGGGGCGTCGGAGGCGGGGAGCTGTTTTTT. Amino acid sequence: CATSDLKGGVGGGELFF.

This chain joins TRBV6-5 and TRBJ1-5; D may be TRBD1 (6 bases). Trimming removed 7 bases at V and 3 bases at J, with 13 bases between. The CDR3 is 14 amino acids. Germline V lookup: CDR1 MNHEY, CDR2 SVGAGI. This CDR3 reads CASNGGQINQPQHF. CDR3 DNA sequence: TGTGCCAGCAACGGAGGACAGATCAATCAGCCCCAGCATTTT.

The J gene is TRBJ2-1, the V gene TRBV11-3, with TRBD1 matching over 8 bases. CDR3 length: 15 amino acids. From germline, CDR1 is SGHNT and CDR2 YENEEA. The V segment lost 0 bases and the J segment 8 bases; nucleotides outside the gene matches: 6. The CDR3 coding sequence is TGTGCCAGCAGCTTAGATGGACAGGGTAGGGATGAGCAGTTCTTC. Amino acids: CASSLDGQGRDEQFF. The full variable domain, its missing parts supplied by reference TRBV11-3 and TRBJ2-1, is EAGVVQSPRYKIIEKKQPVAFWCNPISGHNTLYWYLQNLGQGPELLIRYENEEAVDDSQLPKDRFSAERLKGVDSTLKIQPAELGDSAVYLCASSLDGQGRDEQFFGPGTRLTVL.